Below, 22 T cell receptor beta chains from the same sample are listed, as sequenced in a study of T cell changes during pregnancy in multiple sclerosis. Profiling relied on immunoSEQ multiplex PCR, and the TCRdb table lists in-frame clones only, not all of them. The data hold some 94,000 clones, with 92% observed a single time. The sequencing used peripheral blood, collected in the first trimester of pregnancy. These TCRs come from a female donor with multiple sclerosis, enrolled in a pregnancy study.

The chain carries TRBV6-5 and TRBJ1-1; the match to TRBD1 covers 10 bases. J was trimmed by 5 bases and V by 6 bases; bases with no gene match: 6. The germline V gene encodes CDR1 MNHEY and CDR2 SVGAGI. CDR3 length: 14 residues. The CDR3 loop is CASSPGTGVTEAFF. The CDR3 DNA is TGTGCCAGCAGCCCCGGGACAGGGGTGACTGAAGCTTTCTTT.

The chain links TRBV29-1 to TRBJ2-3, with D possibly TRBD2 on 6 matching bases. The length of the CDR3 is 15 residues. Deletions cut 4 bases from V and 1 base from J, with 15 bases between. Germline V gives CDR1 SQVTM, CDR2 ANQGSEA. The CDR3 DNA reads TGCAGCGTTGTTGGGAGACTAGTTGGCACAGATACGCAGTATTTT. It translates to CSVVGRLVGTDTQYF.

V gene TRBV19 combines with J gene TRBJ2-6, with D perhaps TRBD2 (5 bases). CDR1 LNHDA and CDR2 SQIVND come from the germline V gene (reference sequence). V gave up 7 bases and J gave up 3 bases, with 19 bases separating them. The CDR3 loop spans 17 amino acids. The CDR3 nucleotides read TGTGCCAGTAAAGGCCCCACTAGGAAACTTGGGGCCAACGTCCTGACTTTC. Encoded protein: CASKGPTRKLGANVLTF.

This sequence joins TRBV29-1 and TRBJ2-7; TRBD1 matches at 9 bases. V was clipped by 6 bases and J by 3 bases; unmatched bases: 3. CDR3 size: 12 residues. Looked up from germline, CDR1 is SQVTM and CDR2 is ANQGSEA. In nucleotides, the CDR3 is TGCAGCGTCCGACAGGGGGTCTACGAGCAGTACTTC. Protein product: CSVRQGVYEQYF.

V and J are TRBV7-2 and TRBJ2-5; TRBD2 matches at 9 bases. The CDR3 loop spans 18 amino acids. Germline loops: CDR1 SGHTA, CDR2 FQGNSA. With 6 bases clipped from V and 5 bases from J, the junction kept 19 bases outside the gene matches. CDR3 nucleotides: TGTGCCAGCAGTACCGGAAGGGGACGTAGCGGGAGAAGCGAGACCCAGTACTTC. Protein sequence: CASSTGRGRSGRSETQYF.

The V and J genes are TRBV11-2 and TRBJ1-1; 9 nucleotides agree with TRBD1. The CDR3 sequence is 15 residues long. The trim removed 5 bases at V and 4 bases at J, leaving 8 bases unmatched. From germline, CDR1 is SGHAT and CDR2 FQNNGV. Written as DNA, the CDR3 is TGTGCCAGCAGCGAATACAGGGGGCCGGTCACTGAAGCTTTCTTT. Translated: CASSEYRGPVTEAFF.

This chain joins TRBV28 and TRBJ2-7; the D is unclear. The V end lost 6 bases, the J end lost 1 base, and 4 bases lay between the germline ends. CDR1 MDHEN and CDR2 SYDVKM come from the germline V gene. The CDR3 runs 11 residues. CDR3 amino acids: CASRHSYEQYF. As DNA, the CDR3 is TGTGCCAGCAGACATTCCTACGAGCAGTACTTC.

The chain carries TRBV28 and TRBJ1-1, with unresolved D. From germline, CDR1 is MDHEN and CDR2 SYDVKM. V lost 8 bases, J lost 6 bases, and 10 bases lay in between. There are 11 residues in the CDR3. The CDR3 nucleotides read TGTGCCAGCCCTAAGAGGCCTGAAGCTTTCTTT. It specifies CASPKRPEAFF. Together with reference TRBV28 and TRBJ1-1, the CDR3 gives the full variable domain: DVKVTQSSRYLVKRTGEKVFLECVQDMDHENMFWYRQDPGLGLRLIYFSYDVKMKEKGDIPEGYSVSREKKERFSLILESASTNQTSMYLCASPKRPEAFFGQGTRLTVV.

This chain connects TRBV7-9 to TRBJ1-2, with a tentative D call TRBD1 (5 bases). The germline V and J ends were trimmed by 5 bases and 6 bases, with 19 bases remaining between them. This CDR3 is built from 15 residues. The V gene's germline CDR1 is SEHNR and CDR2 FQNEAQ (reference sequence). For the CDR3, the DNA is TGTGCCAGCAGCCCCCCCGGGCCCGCGGGGCATGGCTACACCTTC. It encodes CASSPPGPAGHGYTF.

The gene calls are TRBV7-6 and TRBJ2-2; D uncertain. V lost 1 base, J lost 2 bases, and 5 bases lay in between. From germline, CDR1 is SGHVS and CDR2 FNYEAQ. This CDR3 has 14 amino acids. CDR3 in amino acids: CASSLVTNTGELFF. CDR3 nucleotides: TGTGCCAGCAGCTTAGTCACAAACACCGGGGAGCTGTTTTTT.

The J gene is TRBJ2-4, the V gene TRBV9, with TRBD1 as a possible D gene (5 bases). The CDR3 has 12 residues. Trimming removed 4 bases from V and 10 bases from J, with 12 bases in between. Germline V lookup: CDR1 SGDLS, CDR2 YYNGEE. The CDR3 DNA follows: TGTGCCAGCAGCCCCCAGGGAAATATTCAGTACTTC. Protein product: CASSPQGNIQYF.

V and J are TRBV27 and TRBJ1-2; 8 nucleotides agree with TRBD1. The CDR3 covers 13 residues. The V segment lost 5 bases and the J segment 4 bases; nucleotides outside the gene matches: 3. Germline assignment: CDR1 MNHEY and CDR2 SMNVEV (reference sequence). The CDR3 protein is CASSPGTGYGYTF. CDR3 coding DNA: TGTGCCAGCAGTCCAGGGACAGGCTATGGCTACACCTTC.

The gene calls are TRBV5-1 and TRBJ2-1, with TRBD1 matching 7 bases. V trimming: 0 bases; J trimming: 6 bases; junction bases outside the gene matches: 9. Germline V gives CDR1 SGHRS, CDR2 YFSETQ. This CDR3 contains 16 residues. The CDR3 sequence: CASSLAPRQGTNEQFF. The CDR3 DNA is TGCGCCAGCAGCTTGGCCCCGAGACAGGGAACCAATGAGCAGTTCTTC.

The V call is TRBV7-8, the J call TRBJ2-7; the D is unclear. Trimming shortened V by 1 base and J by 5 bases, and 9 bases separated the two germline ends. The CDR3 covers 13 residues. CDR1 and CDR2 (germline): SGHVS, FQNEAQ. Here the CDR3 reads CASSLVIENEQYF. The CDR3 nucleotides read TGTGCCAGCAGCTTAGTGATAGAGAACGAGCAGTACTTC.

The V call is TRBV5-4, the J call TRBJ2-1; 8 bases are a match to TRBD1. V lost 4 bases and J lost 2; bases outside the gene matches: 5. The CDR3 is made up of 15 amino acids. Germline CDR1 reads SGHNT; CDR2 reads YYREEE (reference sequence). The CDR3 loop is CASSEGQEAYNEQFF. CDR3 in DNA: TGTGCCAGCAGCGAGGGACAGGAGGCCTACAATGAGCAGTTCTTC.

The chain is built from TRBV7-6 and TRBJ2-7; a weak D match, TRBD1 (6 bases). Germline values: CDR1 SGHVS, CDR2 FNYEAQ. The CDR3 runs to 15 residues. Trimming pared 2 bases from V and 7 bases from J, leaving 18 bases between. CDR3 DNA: TGTGCCAGCAGCTTAAGGGGAACAGGGTTGGGGGAGCAGTACTTC. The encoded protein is CASSLRGTGLGEQYF.

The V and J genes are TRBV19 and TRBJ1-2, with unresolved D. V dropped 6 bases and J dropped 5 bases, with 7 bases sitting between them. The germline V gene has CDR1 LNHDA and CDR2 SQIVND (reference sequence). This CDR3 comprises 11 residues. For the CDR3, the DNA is TGTGCCAGTAGCGAGAGGTATGGCTACACCTTC. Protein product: CASSERYGYTF.

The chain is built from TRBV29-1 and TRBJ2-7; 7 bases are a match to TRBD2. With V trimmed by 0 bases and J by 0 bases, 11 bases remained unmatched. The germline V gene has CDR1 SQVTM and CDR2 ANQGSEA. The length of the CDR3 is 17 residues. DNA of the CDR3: TGCAGCGTTGAAGATCGACCCGGCGGCGGGAGCTCCTACGAGCAGTACTTC. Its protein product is CSVEDRPGGGSSYEQYF.

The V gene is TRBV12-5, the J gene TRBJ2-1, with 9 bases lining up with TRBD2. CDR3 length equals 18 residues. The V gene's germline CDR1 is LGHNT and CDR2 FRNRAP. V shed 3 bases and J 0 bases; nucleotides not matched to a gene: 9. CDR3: CASGFGLAGRGSYNEQFF. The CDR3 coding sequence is TGTGCTAGTGGTTTTGGGCTAGCGGGACGGGGCTCCTACAATGAGCAGTTCTTC.

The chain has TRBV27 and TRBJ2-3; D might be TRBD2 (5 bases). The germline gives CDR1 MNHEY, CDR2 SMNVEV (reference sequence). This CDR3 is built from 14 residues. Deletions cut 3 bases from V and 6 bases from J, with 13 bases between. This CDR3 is CASSFGSRADTQYF. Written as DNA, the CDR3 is TGTGCCAGCAGTTTTGGCTCGAGGGCCGATACGCAGTATTTT.

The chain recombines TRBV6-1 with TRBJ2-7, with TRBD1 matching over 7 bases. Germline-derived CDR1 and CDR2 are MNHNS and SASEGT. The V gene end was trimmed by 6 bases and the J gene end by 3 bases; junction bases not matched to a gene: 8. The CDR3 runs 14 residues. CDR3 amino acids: CASRPGQPIYEQYF. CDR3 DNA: TGTGCCAGCAGGCCGGGACAGCCCATCTACGAGCAGTACTTC.

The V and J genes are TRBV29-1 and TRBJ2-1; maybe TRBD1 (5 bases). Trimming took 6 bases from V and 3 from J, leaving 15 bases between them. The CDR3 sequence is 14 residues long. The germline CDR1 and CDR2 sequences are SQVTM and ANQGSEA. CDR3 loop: CSVDDQGIYNEQFF. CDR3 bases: TGCAGCGTCGATGACCAGGGAATCTACAATGAGCAGTTCTTC.